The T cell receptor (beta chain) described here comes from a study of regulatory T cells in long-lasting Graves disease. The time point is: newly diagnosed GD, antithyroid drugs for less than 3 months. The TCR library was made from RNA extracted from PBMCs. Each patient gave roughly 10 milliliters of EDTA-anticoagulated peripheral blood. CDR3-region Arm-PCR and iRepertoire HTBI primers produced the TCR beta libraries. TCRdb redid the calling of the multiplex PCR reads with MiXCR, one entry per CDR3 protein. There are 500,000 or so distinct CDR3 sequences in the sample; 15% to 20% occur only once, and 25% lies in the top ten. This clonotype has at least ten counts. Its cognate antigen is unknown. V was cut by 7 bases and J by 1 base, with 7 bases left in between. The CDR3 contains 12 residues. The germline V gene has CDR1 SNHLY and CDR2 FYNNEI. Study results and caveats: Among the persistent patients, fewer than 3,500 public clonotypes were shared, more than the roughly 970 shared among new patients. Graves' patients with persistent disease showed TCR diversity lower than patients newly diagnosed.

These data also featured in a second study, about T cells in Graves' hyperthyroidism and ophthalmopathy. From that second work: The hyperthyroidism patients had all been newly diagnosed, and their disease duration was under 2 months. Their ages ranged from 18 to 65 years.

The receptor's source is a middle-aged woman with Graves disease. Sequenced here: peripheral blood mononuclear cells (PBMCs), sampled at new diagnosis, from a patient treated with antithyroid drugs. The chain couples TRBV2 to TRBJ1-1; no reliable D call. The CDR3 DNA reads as TGTGCCAGCAAAGTTGGGAACACTGAAGCTTTCTTT. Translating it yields CASKVGNTEAFF.